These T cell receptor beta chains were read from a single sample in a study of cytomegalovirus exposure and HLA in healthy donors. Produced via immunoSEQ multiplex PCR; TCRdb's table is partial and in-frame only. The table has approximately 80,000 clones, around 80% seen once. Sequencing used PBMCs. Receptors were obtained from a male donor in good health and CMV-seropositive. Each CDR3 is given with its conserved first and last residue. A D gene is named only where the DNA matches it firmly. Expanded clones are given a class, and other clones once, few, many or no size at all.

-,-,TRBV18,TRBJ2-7,TGTGCCAGCTCAGCGGGACGCCGCTCCTACGAGCAGTACTTC,CASSAGRRSYEQYF
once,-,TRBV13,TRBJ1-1,TGTGCCAGCAGAGCCCTCGAGGGGGGGAACATGAACACTGAAGCTTTCTTT,CASRALEGGNMNTEAFF
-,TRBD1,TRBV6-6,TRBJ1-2,TGTGCCAGCAGTTACCCGGGACAGGGTTCTTATGGCTACACCTTC,CASSYPGQGSYGYTF
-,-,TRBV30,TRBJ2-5,TGTGCCTGGAGACAGGGTGAGACCCAGTACTTC,CAWRQGETQYF
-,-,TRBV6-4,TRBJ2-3,TGTGCCAGCAGTCCGTTCGAAAGTAGATACGACACAGATACGCAGTATTTT,CASSPFESRYDTDTQYF
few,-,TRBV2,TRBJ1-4,TGTGCCACCCAGCCGGGACAATGGATAACTAATGAAAAACTGTTTTTT,CATQPGQWITNEKLFF
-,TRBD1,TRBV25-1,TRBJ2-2,TGTGCCAGCAGTCCCGGGACAGGGCCCACCGGGGAGCTGTTTTTT,CASSPGTGPTGELFF
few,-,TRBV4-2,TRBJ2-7,TGTGCCAGCAGCCAAGATCCGGGGGACGAGCAGTACTTC,CASSQDPGDEQYF
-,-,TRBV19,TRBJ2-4,TGTGCCAGTAGTATTTCGCCGAGCTTACCTCAGTACTTC,CASSISPSLPQYF
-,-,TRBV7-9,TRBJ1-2,TGTGCCAGCAGCTTAGCGCAGTCTAGGCTGGCTGGCTACACCTTC,CASSLAQSRLAGYTF
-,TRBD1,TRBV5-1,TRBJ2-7,TGCGCCAGCAGCTTGGGACAGGGTTTCTACGAGCAGTACTTC,CASSLGQGFYEQYF
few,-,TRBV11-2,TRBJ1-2,TGTGCCAGCAGCTTAGAGGCCCAATGGCGCGGATTTAACTATGGCTACACCTTC,CASSLEAQWRGFNYGYTF
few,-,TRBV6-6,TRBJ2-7,TGTGCCAGCAGTTACTCGGAGGGTTCCGAGCAGTACTTC,CASSYSEGSEQYF
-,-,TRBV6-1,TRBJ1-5,TGTGCCAGCAGTCTAGATCAGCCCCAGCATTTT,CASSLDQPQHF
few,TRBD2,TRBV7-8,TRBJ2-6,TGTGCCAGCAGCATCCTTACTAGCGGGAGGGCCAAAGGGGCCAACGTCCTGACTTTC,CASSILTSGRAKGANVLTF
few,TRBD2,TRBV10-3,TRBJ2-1,TGTGCCATCAGGCTAGCGGGACGCAATGAGCAGTTCTTC,CAIRLAGRNEQFF
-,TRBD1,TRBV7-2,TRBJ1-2,TGTGCCAGCAGCTACATAGACAGGGTGGGATATGGCTACACCTTC,CASSYIDRVGYGYTF
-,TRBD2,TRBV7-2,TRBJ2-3,TGTGCCAGCAGCCCACGGACTAGCGGGAGAGGAGATACGCAGTATTTT,CASSPRTSGRGDTQYF
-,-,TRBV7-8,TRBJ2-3,TGTGCCAGCAGCTTAGAGCGACCCGGTAACCTAAATACGCAGTATTTT,CASSLERPGNLNTQYF
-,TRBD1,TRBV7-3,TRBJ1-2,TGTGCCAGCAGCCCGTCAGGGGGCGGCGATGGCTACACCTTC,CASSPSGGGDGYTF
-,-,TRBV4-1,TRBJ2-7,TGCGCCAGCAGCCAAGGACAACTAGCTTCCCTAGCCTACGAGCAGTACTTC,CASSQGQLASLAYEQYF
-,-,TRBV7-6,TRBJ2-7,TGTGCCAGCAGCCCCACTGGAGAACTATCCTACGAGCAGTACTTC,CASSPTGELSYEQYF
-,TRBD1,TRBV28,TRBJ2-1,TGTGCCAGCAGAAAATGGGGACAGGGGGACAATGAGCAGTTCTTC,CASRKWGQGDNEQFF
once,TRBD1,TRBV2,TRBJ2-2,TGTGCCAGCACTGAAAGTGCAGGGGGCTTTAGCGGGGAGCTGTTTTTT,CASTESAGGFSGELFF
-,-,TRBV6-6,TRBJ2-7,TGTGCCAGCGATCTCGGACAGCGATCCTACGAGCAGTACTTC,CASDLGQRSYEQYF
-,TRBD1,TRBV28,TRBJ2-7,TGTGCCAGCAGATCGACAGGGCTCGTTCTCGAGCAGTACTTC,CASRSTGLVLEQYF
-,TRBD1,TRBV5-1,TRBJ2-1,TGCGCCAGCAGCACCGGACAGGGGAAGGTCAATGAGCAGTTCTTC,CASSTGQGKVNEQFF
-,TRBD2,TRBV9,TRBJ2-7,TGTGCCAGCAGCGTAGGGAGCGGGAGGGCCTCCGAGCAGTACTTC,CASSVGSGRASEQYF
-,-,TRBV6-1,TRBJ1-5,TGTGCCAGCACTGAAGCGGGAGGTTTTAGAACTTACCGAAATCAGCCCCAGCATTTT,CASTEAGGFRTYRNQPQHF
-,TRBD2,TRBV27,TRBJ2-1,TGTGCCAGCAGGCGCACCGGGACTAGCGGGAGTGGAGAGCAGTTCTTC,CASRRTGTSGSGEQFF
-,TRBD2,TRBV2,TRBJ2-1,TGTGCCAGCAGTGAAGGACTAGCGGGAGGAAATGAGCAGTTCTTC,CASSEGLAGGNEQFF
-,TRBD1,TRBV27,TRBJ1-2,TGTGCCAGCAGTTCCAAGACAGGGTCGAACTATGGCTACACCTTC,CASSSKTGSNYGYTF
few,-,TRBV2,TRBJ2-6,TGTGCCAGCAGTGAGACGGGGGCTGGGGCCAACGTCCTGACTTTC,CASSETGAGANVLTF
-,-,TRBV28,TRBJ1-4,TGTGCCAGTGGGCTGCTCGATGGGGAAAAACTGTTTTTT,CASGLLDGEKLFF
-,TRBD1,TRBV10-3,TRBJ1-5,TGTGCCATCAGTGCCGGGACAGGGGGGGTAGGCAATCAGCCCCAGCATTTT,CAISAGTGGVGNQPQHF
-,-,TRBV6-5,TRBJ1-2,TGTGCCAGCAGTTACGGGCACACCTATGGCTACACCTTC,CASSYGHTYGYTF
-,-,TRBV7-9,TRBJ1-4,TGTTCCAGCAGCATTGGACAACCCGGTGGTGGTGAAAAACTGTTTTTT,CSSSIGQPGGGEKLFF
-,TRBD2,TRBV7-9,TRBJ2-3,TGTGCCAGGAGCGGGAGCGGCACAGATACGCAGTATTTT,CARSGSGTDTQYF
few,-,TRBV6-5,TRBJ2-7,TGTGCCAGCGGGCAGGGCAGCCCCTTAGGGGAGCAGTACTTC,CASGQGSPLGEQYF
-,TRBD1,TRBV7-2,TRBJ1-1,TGTGCCAGCAGCACGCGGTGGGACAGCACTGAAGCTTTCTTT,CASSTRWDSTEAFF
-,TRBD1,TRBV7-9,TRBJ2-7,TGTGCCAGCAGCTACGGACAGGGGTTCCACGAGCAGTACTTC,CASSYGQGFHEQYF
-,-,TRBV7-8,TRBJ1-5,TGTGCCAGCAGCTTACAGGGGATGGGAAGCAATCAGCCCCAGCATTTT,CASSLQGMGSNQPQHF
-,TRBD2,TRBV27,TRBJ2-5,TGTGCCAGCAGTTCGGTACTAGCGGGAAGGGCGGAGTACTTC,CASSSVLAGRAEYF
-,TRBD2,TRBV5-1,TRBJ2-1,TGCGCCAGCAGCTTGATGGAGGCTGGACTAGCGGGAAATGAGCAGTTCTTC,CASSLMEAGLAGNEQFF
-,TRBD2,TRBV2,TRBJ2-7,TGTGCCAGCAAGATGACATTTCTAGCGGGGAGTAGCTTC,CASKMTFLAGSSF
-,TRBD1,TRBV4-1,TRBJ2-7,TGCGCCAGCAGCGTCGGGGTACAGGGGGCTCCCTACGAGCAGTACTTC,CASSVGVQGAPYEQYF
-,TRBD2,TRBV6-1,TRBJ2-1,TGTGCCAGCAGTGAAAGGTCTAGCGGGTACAATGAGCAGTTCTTC,CASSERSSGYNEQFF
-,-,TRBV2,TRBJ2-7,TGTGCCAGCGGGAGTACTGCCCACGAGCAGTACTTC,CASGSTAHEQYF
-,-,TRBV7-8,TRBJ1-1,TGTGCCAGCAGCCCATGGCAAAGGGGGAACACTGAAGCTTTCTTT,CASSPWQRGNTEAFF
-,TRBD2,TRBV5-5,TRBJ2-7,TGTGCCAGCAGTTCACCGGGACTATCCTACGAGCAGTACTTC,CASSSPGLSYEQYF
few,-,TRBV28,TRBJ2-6,TGTGCCAGCAGATCGGGGTTCCCTGGGGCCAACGTCCTGACTTTC,CASRSGFPGANVLTF
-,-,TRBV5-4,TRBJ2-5,TGTGCCAGCAGCTGGGGCGGGGTCCAAGAGACCCAGTACTTC,CASSWGGVQETQYF
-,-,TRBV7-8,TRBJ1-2,TGTGCCAGCAGCAATCGTCAGGGAAGAAGTGGCTACACCTTC,CASSNRQGRSGYTF